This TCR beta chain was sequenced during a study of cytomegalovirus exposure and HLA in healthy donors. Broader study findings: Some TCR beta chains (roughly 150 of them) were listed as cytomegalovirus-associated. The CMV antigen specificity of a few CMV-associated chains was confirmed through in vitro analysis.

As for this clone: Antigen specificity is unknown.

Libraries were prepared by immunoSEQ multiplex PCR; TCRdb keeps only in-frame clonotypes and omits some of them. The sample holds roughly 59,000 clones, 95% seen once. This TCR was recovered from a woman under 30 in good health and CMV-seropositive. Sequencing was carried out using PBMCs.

CDR3 bases: TGTGCCTGGAATCCTCTAGTGAGTACGCAGTATTTT. Encoded protein: CAWNPLVSTQYF. The chain is built from TRBV30 and TRBJ2-3; D call uncertain. This CDR3 has 12 amino acids. The V gene lost 4 bases and the J gene lost 8 bases, with 13 bases spanning the gap. Germline-derived CDR1 and CDR2 are GTSNPN and SVGIG (reference sequence).